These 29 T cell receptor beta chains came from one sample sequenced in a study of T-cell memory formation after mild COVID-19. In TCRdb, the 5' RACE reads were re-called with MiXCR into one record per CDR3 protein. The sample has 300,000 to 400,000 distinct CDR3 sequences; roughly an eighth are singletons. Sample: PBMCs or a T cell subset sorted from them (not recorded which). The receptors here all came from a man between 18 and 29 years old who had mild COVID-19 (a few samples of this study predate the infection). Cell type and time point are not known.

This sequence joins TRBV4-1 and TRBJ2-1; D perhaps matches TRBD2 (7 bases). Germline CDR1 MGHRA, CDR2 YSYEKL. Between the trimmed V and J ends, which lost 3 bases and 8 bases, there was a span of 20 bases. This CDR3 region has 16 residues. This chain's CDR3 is CASSQTRGGPLDEQFF. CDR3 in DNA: TGCGCCAGCAGCCAGACAAGGGGGGGACCCCTTGATGAGCAGTTCTTC.

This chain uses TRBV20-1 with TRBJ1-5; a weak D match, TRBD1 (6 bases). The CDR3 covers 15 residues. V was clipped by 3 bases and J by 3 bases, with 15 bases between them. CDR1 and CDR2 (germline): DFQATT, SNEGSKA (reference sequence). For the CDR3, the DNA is TGCAGTGCTAGCCCGGACAGTACCTCCAATCAGCCCCAGCATTTT. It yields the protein CSASPDSTSNQPQHF.

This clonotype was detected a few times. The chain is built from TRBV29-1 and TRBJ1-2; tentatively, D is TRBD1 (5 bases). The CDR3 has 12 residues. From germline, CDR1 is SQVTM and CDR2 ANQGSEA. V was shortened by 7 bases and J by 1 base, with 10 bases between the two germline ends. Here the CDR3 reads CSGTDNNYGYTF. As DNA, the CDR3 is TGCAGCGGGACGGACAATAACTATGGCTACACCTTC.

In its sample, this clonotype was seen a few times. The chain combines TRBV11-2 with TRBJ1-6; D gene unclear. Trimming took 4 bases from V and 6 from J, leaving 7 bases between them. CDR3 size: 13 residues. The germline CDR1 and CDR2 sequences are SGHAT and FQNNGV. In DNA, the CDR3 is TGTGCCAGCAGCTCGAATCTTAATTCACCCCTCCACTTT. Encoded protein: CASSSNLNSPLHF.

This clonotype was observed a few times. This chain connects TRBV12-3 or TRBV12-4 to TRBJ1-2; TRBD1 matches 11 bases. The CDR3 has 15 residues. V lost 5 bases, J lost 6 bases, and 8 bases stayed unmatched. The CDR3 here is CASSMQDRGPNGYTF. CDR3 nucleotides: TGTGCCAGCAGTATGCAGGACAGGGGGCCCAATGGCTACACCTTC.

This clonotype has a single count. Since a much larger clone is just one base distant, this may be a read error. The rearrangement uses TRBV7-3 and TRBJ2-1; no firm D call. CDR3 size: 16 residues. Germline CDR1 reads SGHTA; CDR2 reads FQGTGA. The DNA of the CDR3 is TGTGCCATCAGCTCAACTCCCGGATACTCCTACAATGAGCAGTTCTTC. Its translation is CAISSTPGYSYNEQFF.

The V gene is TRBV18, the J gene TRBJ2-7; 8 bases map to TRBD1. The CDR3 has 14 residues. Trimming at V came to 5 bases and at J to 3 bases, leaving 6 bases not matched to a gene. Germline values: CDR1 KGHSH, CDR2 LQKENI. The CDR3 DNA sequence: TGTGCCAGCTCATCCACCGGACAGGGCTACGAGCAGTACTTC. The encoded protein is CASSSTGQGYEQYF.

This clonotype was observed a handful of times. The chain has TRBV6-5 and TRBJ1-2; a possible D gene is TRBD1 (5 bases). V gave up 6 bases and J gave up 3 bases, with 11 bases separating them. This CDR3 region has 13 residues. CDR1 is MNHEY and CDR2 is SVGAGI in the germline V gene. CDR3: CASRMGTYYGYTF. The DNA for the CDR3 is TGTGCCAGCAGGATGGGGACGTACTATGGCTACACCTTC.

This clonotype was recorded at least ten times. The CDR3 here is CASSQEQSSYNEQFF. For the CDR3, the DNA is TGCGCCAGCAGCCAAGAACAGAGCTCCTACAATGAGCAGTTCTTC. The chain recombines TRBV4-3 with TRBJ2-1, with D uncertain. Trimming pared 0 bases from V and 0 bases from J, leaving 6 bases between. Germline V lookup: CDR1 LGHNA, CDR2 YSLEER. This CDR3 region has 15 residues.

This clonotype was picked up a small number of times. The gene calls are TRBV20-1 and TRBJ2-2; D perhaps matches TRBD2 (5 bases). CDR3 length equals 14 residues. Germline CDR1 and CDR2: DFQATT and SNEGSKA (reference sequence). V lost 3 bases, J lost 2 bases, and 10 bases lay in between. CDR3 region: CSASSGINTGELFF. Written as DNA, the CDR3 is TGCAGTGCTAGTTCGGGGATCAACACCGGGGAGCTGTTTTTT.

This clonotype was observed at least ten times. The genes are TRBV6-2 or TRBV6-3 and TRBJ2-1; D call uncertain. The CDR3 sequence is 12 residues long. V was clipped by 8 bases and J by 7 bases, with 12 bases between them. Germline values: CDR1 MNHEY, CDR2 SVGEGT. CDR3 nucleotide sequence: TGTGCCAGCGTGACTTCTGGTAATGAGCAGTTCTTC. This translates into CASVTSGNEQFF.

CDR3: CASTGAGDYGYTF. CDR3 coding DNA: TGTGCCAGCACTGGGGCAGGTGACTATGGCTACACCTTC. The J gene is TRBJ1-2, the V gene TRBV28; tentatively, D is TRBD1 (5 bases). V gave up 7 bases and J gave up 3 bases, with 12 bases separating them. Germline-derived CDR1 and CDR2 are MDHEN and SYDVKM. The CDR3 covers 13 residues.

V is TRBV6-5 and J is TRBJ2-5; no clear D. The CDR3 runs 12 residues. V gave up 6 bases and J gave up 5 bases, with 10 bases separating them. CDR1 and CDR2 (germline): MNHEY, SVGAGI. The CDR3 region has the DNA TGTGCCAGCAGACGGATCGACGAGACCCAGTACTTC. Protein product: CASRRIDETQYF.

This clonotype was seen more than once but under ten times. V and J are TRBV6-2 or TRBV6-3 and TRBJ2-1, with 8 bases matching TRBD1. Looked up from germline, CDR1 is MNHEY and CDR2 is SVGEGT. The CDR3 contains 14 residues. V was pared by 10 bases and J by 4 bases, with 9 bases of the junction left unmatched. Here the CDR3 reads CATHSGGYYNEQFF. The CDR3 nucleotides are TGTGCCACCCATTCAGGGGGCTATTACAATGAGCAGTTCTTC.

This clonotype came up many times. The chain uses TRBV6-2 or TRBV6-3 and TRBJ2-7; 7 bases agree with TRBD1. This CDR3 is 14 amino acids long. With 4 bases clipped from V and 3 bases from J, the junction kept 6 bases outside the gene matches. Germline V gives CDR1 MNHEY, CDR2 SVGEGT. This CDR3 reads CASSFQGERYEQYV. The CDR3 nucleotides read TGTGCCAGCAGTTTTCAGGGGGAACGCTACGAGCAGTACGTC.

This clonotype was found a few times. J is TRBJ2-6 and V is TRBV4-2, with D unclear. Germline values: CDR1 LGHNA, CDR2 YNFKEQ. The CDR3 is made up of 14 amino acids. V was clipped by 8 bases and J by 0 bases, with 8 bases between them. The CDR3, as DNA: TGTGCCAGCCAGTTAGGCTCTGGGGCCAACGTCCTGACTTTC. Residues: CASQLGSGANVLTF.

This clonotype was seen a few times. The CDR3 spells CSARDSGTAGKLFF. CDR3 in DNA: TGCAGTGCTAGAGACTCCGGGACAGCCGGAAAACTGTTTTTT. The chain employs TRBV20-1 and TRBJ1-4, with 7 positions matching TRBD1. Germline CDR1 is DFQATT and CDR2 is SNEGSKA (reference sequence). This CDR3 region has 14 residues. The trim removed 0 bases at V and 10 bases at J, leaving 8 bases unmatched.

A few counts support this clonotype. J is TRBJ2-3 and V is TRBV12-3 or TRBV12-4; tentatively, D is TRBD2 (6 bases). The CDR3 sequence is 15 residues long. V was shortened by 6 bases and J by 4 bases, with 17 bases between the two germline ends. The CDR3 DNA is TGTGCCAGCAGCCTTATGAGGAGGGGCGCAGATACGCAGTATTTT. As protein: CASSLMRRGADTQYF.

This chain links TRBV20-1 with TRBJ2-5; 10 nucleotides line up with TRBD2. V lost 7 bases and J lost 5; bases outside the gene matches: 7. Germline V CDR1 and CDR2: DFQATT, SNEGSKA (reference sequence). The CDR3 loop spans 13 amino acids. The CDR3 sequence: CSVQRGGRETQYF. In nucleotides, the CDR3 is TGCAGTGTTCAGCGGGGGGGCCGTGAGACCCAGTACTTC.

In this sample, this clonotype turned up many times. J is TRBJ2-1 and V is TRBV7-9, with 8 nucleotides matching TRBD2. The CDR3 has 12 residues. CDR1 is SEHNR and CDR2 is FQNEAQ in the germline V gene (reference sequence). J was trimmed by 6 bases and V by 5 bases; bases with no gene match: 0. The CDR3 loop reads CASSRGGNEQFF. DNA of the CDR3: TGTGCCAGCAGCCGGGGGGGCAATGAGCAGTTCTTC.

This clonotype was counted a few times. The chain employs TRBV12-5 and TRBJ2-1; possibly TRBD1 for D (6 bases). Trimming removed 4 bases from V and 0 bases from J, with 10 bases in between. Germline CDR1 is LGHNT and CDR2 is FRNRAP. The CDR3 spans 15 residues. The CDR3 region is CASGSGTNSYNEQFF. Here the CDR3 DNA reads TGTGCTAGTGGTTCCGGGACAAACTCCTACAATGAGCAGTTCTTC.

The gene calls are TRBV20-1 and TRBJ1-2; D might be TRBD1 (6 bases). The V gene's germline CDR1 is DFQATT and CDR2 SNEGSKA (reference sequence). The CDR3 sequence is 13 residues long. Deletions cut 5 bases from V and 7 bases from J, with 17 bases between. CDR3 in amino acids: CSADPHRAGGYTF. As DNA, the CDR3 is TGCAGTGCTGACCCCCACAGGGCGGGTGGCTACACCTTC.

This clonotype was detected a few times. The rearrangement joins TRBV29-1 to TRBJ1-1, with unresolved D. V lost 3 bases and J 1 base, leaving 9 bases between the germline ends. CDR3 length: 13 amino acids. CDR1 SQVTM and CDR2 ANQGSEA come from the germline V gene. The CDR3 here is CSVDRNTNTEAFF. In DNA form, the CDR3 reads TGCAGCGTTGACAGGAACACGAACACTGAAGCTTTCTTT.

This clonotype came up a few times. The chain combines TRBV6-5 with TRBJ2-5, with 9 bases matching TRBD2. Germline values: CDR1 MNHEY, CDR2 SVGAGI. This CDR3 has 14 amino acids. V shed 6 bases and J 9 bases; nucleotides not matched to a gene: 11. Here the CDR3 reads CASRRNPSGEAQYF. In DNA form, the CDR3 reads TGTGCCAGCAGACGGAACCCTAGCGGGGAGGCCCAGTACTTC.

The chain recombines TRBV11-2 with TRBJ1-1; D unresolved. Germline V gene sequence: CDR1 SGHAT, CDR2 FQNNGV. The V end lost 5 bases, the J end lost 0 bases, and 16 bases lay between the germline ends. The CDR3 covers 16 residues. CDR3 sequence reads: CASSPGRAGVNTEAFF. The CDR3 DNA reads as TGTGCCAGCAGCCCTGGCCGGGCCGGGGTGAACACTGAAGCTTTCTTT. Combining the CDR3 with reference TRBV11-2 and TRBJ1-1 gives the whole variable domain EAGVAQSPRYKIIEKRQSVAFWCNPISGHATLYWYQQILGQGPKLLIQFQNNGVVDDSQLPKDRFSAERLKGVDSTLKIQPAKLEDSAVYLCASSPGRAGVNTEAFFGQGTRLTVV.

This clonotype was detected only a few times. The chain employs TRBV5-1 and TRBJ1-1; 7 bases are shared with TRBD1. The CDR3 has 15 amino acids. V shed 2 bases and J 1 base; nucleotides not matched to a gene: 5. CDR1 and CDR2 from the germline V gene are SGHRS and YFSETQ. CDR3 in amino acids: CASSLDRARNTEAFF. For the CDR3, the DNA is TGCGCCAGCAGCTTAGACAGGGCTAGGAACACTGAAGCTTTCTTT.

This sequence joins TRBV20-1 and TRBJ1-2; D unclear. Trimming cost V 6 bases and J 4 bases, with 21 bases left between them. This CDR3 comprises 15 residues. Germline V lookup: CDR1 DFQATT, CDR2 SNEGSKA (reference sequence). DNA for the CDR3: TGCAGTGCGCCCGCTGGCCCCGGGCCCATCTATGGCTACACCTTC. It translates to CSAPAGPGPIYGYTF.

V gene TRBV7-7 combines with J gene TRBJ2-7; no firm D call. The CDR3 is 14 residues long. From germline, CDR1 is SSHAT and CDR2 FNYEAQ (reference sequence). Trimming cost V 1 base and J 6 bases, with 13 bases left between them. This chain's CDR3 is CASSLVAGEGEQYF. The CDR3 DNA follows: TGTGCCAGCAGCTTAGTAGCTGGCGAAGGCGAGCAGTACTTC.

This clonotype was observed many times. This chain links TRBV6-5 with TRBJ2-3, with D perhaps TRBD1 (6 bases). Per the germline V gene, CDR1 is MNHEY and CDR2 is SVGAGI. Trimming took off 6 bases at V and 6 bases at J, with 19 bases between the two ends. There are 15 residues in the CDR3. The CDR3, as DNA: TGTGCCAGCAGCTCCCTCTCAGGGGCCGGGGATACGCAGTATTTT. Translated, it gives CASSSLSGAGDTQYF.